This T cell receptor beta chain is from a study of blood T cell repertoires in COVID-19. Study-level information: The origin of the acute and convalescent COVID-19 samples was the United States, Italy and Spain. Nucleic acid was either cDNA or gDNA, and it came from T cells, B-cell-depleted T cells, or PBMCs.

This CDR3 is 14 amino acids long. CDR1 is SNHLY and CDR2 is FYNNEI in the germline V gene. V gave up 5 bases and J gave up 3 bases, with 14 bases separating them. Original analysis: Nucleated cell counts were estimated from reference gene primer amplification. Assay used: immunoSEQ multiplex PCR; TCRdb lists only in-frame clones, some missing. The DNA was the basis for D and trimming; V, J and clone size are from that table. The sample has about 300,000 clones; 88% are singletons. Sequencing used peripheral blood. V usage is TRBV2 and J usage is TRBJ2-7, with D hard to call. The TCR sequence derives from a woman in her twenties or thirties who had recovered from COVID-19. The CDR3 protein is CASSNSLTRYEQYF. CDR3 coding DNA: TGTGCCAGCAGTAACAGCTTAACCCGCTACGAGCAGTACTTC.